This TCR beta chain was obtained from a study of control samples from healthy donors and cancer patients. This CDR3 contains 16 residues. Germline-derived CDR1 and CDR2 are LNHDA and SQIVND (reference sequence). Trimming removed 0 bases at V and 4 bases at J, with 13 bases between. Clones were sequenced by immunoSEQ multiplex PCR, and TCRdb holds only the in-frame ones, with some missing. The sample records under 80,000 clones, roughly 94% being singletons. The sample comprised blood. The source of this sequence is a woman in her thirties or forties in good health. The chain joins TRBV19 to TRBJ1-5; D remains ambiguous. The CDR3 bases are TGTGCCAGTAGTATAGAAAAAGCGGTCAGGAATCAGCCCCAGCATTTT. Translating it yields CASSIEKAVRNQPQHF.